These 32 T cell receptor beta chains were all obtained from the same sample, sequenced in a study of blood T cell repertoires in COVID-19. Assay: immunoSEQ multiplex PCR; the TCRdb copy retains only in-frame clones and omits some. The sample includes about 250,000 clones, about nine tenths seen only once; the top ten take more than 1.5%. The material sequenced was PBMCs or T cells enriched from blood (not recorded which). The receptors were gathered from a man aged 40-49 years who had recovered from COVID-19.

The chain employs TRBV7-9 and TRBJ1-1; D unresolved. The CDR3 has 13 amino acids. CDR1 is SEHNR, CDR2 FQNEAQ, per germline (reference sequence). Trimming shortened V by 6 bases and J by 1 base, and 9 bases separated the two germline ends. Here the CDR3 reads CASSYAGNTEAFF. The DNA for the CDR3 is TGTGCCAGCAGTTACGCAGGGAACACTGAAGCTTTCTTT.

The rearrangement uses TRBV19 and TRBJ2-4, with D perhaps matching TRBD2 (5 bases). Trimming took 3 bases from V and 1 from J, leaving 7 bases between them. Germline V CDR1 and CDR2: LNHDA, SQIVND (reference sequence). The CDR3 covers 14 residues. CDR3 bases: TGTGCCAGTAGTATGAGGGAGGCCAAAAACATTCAGTACTTC. Translating gives CASSMREAKNIQYF.

The chain uses TRBV30 and TRBJ2-2; weak D call: TRBD1 (6 bases). Trimming took off 4 bases at V and 14 bases at J, with 17 bases between the two ends. Germline V lookup: CDR1 GTSNPN, CDR2 SVGIG (reference sequence). This CDR3 region has 12 residues. DNA of the CDR3: TGTGCCTGGAACAAAGGGGGTAGTTATCTGTTTTTT. As protein: CAWNKGGSYLFF.

The chain employs TRBV30 and TRBJ1-1; D might be TRBD1 (5 bases). Germline CDR1 is GTSNPN and CDR2 is SVGIG (reference sequence). The V gene lost 5 bases and the J gene lost 0 bases, with 10 bases spanning the gap. The CDR3 loop spans 13 amino acids. As DNA, the CDR3 is TGTGCCTGGGACGGACACTTGAACACTGAAGCTTTCTTT. It is translated as CAWDGHLNTEAFF.

This clone was recorded once. CDR3 sequence reads: CASSQVGGGARNEQFF. CDR3 coding DNA: TGTGCCAGCAGCCAAGTGGGCGGGGGGGCCCGCAATGAGCAGTTCTTC. This rearrangement joins TRBV4-2 to TRBJ2-1; 9 bases are shared with TRBD2. Germline loops: CDR1 LGHNA, CDR2 YNFKEQ. J gave up 6 bases and V 1 base, and 7 bases lay outside the gene matches. CDR3 size: 16 residues.

This chain connects TRBV18 to TRBJ1-2; D is unresolved. This CDR3 comprises 12 residues. Trimming took off 6 bases at V and 5 bases at J, with 10 bases between the two ends. Germline loops: CDR1 KGHSH, CDR2 LQKENI. CDR3 protein: CASSGGVYGYTF. In nucleotides, the CDR3 is TGTGCCAGCTCCGGCGGGGTATATGGCTACACCTTC.

This clone was recorded only once. The CDR3 DNA follows: TGTGCCAGCAGCCCCAGGACAGGGGGTGCGGAGACCCAGTACTTC. Translated: CASSPRTGGAETQYF. V gene TRBV7-9 combines with J gene TRBJ2-5; TRBD1 matches 10 bases. In germline, CDR1 is SEHNR, CDR2 FQNEAQ (reference sequence). The CDR3 spans 15 residues. V dropped 5 bases and J dropped 5; count of bases not matched to a gene: 8.

This clone has more than one count but fewer than ten. The chain links TRBV5-6 to TRBJ1-2; maybe TRBD1 (5 bases). The CDR3 consists of 15 residues. Trimming shortened V by 0 bases and J by 2 bases, and 11 bases separated the two germline ends. Germline V gene lookup returns CDR1 SGHDT and CDR2 YYEEEE. The CDR3 DNA sequence: TGTGCCAGCAGCTTGGCCCCGACAGTAAACTATGGCTACACCTTC. This encodes CASSLAPTVNYGYTF.

CDR3 in amino acids: CASSEWAITNEKLFF. CDR3 nucleotide sequence: TGTGCCAGCAGTGAATGGGCTATAACTAATGAAAAACTGTTTTTT. This chain uses TRBV6-1 with TRBJ1-4; no reliable D call. Trimming stripped 2 bases from V and 1 base from J, with 8 bases between. The CDR3 has 15 amino acids. In germline, CDR1 is MNHNS, CDR2 SASEGT.

The CDR3 sequence: CASSLLGPSEQFF. Written as DNA, the CDR3 is TGTGCCAGCAGTTTGCTGGGCCCATCTGAGCAGTTCTTC. The chain joins TRBV12-3 or TRBV12-4 to TRBJ2-1; D gene ambiguous. CDR3 length equals 13 residues. V dropped 3 bases and J dropped 9 bases, with 12 bases sitting between them.

As DNA, the CDR3 is TGTGCCAGCGATCGCGGGGTGAGCTATGGCTACACCTTC. It codes for CASDRGVSYGYTF. This rearrangement joins TRBV28 to TRBJ1-2; D is undetermined. The V gene lost 8 bases and the J gene lost 4 bases, with 14 bases spanning the gap. The CDR3 spans 13 residues. From germline, CDR1 is MDHEN and CDR2 SYDVKM.

The rearrangement uses TRBV12-3 or TRBV12-4 and TRBJ1-2; possibly TRBD1 for D (6 bases). V shed 5 bases and J shed 8 bases, with 15 bases lying between them. The CDR3 has 13 amino acids. CDR3 protein: CASSGGLGRGYTF. The CDR3 DNA is TGTGCCAGCAGTGGGGGCCTCGGGAGGGGCTACACCTTC.

The sample holds one count of this clone. J is TRBJ1-2 and V is TRBV19; 8 bases fit TRBD1. The CDR3 runs 15 residues. The V gene's germline CDR1 is LNHDA and CDR2 SQIVND (reference sequence). V gave up 7 bases and J gave up 1 base; unmatched junction bases: 8. CDR3 in amino acids: CASKDRAGINYGYTF. CDR3 bases: TGTGCCAGTAAGGACAGGGCCGGGATTAACTATGGCTACACCTTC.

The chain combines TRBV9 with TRBJ2-1; 10 nucleotides match TRBD2. V was clipped by 0 bases and J by 5 bases; unmatched bases: 2. This CDR3 comprises 15 residues. Germline assignment: CDR1 SGDLS and CDR2 YYNGEE. CDR3 in amino acids: CASSVGAGGNNEQFF. The CDR3 DNA follows: TGTGCCAGCAGCGTAGGAGCGGGGGGGAACAATGAGCAGTTCTTC.

The chain recombines TRBV11-3 with TRBJ1-6, with 7 nucleotides matching TRBD1. The germline gives CDR1 SGHNT, CDR2 YENEEA. CDR3 size: 16 residues. V lost 5 bases to trimming and J lost 6 bases; unmatched junction nucleotides: 10. The CDR3 DNA reads TGTGCCAGCAGCCAGGGGGGAGGTTCGCTTAATTCACCCCTCCACTTT. Amino acids: CASSQGGGSLNSPLHF.

CDR3 in amino acids: CASSQDRRAGRYEQYF. The CDR3, as DNA: TGTGCCAGCAGCCAAGATAGGAGGGCGGGCAGGTACGAGCAGTACTTC. The chain carries TRBV14 and TRBJ2-7; possibly TRBD2 for D (6 bases). This CDR3 is 16 amino acids long. Germline V gene sequence: CDR1 SGHDN, CDR2 FVKESK. The germline V and J ends were trimmed by 0 bases and 4 bases, with 16 bases remaining between them.

The CDR3 protein is CATLSHGYTF. The CDR3 DNA reads TGTGCCACCCTTTCCCATGGCTACACCTTC. The chain has TRBV19 and TRBJ1-2; D gene uncertain. The CDR3 covers 10 residues. CDR1 and CDR2 from the germline V gene are LNHDA and SQIVND (reference sequence). Trimming shortened V by 10 bases and J by 6 bases, and 9 bases separated the two germline ends.

The chain has TRBV6-6 and TRBJ1-5, with a weak D call TRBD1 (5 bases). The CDR3 spans 15 residues. V shed 2 bases and J shed 3 bases, with 11 bases lying between them. The germline V gene encodes CDR1 MNHNY and CDR2 SVGAGI (reference sequence). CDR3 DNA: TGTGCCAGCAGTTACGCCGGACAAGCCAATCAGCCCCAGCATTTT. Amino acids: CASSYAGQANQPQHF.

This chain connects TRBV7-3 to TRBJ1-1; D remains ambiguous. The germline gives CDR1 SGHTA, CDR2 FQGTGA. V lost 5 bases to trimming and J lost 4 bases, with 11 bases between them. This CDR3 comprises 13 residues. CDR3 residues: CASSPRRATEAFF. The CDR3 DNA sequence: TGTGCCAGCAGCCCTAGGAGGGCCACTGAAGCTTTCTTT.

The genes are TRBV29-1 and TRBJ1-2; 8 bases align to TRBD1. V trimming: 3 bases; J trimming: 6 bases; junction bases outside the gene matches: 3. Germline V gene lookup returns CDR1 SQVTM and CDR2 ANQGSEA. The CDR3 is 12 residues long. CDR3 in amino acids: CSVDGRGHGYTF. CDR3 bases: TGCAGCGTTGACGGCAGGGGGCATGGCTACACCTTC.

As DNA, the CDR3 is TGTGCCAGCAGCCCGCAAGGGACAGGGGGATCAGATGAGCAGTTCTTC. It translates to CASSPQGTGGSDEQFF. The rearrangement links TRBV11-3 to TRBJ2-1, with 11 bases identical to TRBD1. The CDR3 has 16 residues. Germline CDR1 and CDR2: SGHNT and YENEEA. J lost 8 bases, V lost 5 bases, and 11 bases had no gene match.

The CDR3 here is CAWSNREGYTF. The CDR3 DNA is TGTGCCTGGTCCAACAGGGAGGGCTACACCTTC. V usage is TRBV30 and J usage is TRBJ1-2, with D tentatively TRBD1 (6 bases). V dropped 5 bases and J dropped 8 bases, with 12 bases sitting between them. CDR1 and CDR2 from the germline V gene are GTSNPN and SVGIG (reference sequence). The length of the CDR3 is 11 residues.

The CDR3 here is CASSSDRDLAEAFF. CDR3 nucleotides: TGTGCCAGCAGCTCCGACAGGGATTTGGCTGAAGCTTTCTTT. The gene calls are TRBV28 and TRBJ1-1; 7 nucleotides agree with TRBD1. This CDR3 has 14 amino acids. V shed 6 bases, J shed 6 bases, and the junction held 10 bases outside the gene matches. From germline, CDR1 is MDHEN and CDR2 SYDVKM.

The chain combines TRBV3-1 (or the pseudogene TRBV3-2) with TRBJ1-4; D remains unclear. V lost 0 bases to trimming and J lost 8 bases, with 7 bases between them. This CDR3 spans 13 amino acids. In germline, CDR1 is LGHDT, CDR2 YNNKEL (reference sequence). The CDR3 is CASSQEEREKLFF. DNA of the CDR3: TGTGCCAGCAGCCAAGAAGAGAGGGAAAAACTGTTTTTT.

This clone has only a few counts. V is TRBV9 and J is TRBJ1-2; D not resolved. Trimming shortened V by 0 bases and J by 5 bases, and 17 bases separated the two germline ends. The CDR3 totals 16 residues. Looked up from germline, CDR1 is SGDLS and CDR2 is YYNGEE. The CDR3 DNA reads as TGTGCCAGCAGCGTAGCCGGCGGGAATTTCTTTTATGGCTACACCTTC. Translated: CASSVAGGNFFYGYTF.

The rearrangement joins TRBV5-1 to TRBJ1-1, with TRBD1 as a possible D gene (6 bases). There are 15 residues in the CDR3. In germline, CDR1 is SGHRS, CDR2 YFSETQ. Trimming removed 0 bases at V and 6 bases at J, with 15 bases between. The CDR3 coding sequence is TGCGCCAGCAGCTTGGGTTATCGGGGGGGCCCTGAAGCTTTCTTT. Encoded protein: CASSLGYRGGPEAFF.

The chain couples TRBV5-1 to TRBJ2-7, with 11 bases aligning to TRBD2. With 0 bases clipped from V and 0 bases from J, the junction kept 5 bases outside the gene matches. The CDR3 loop spans 17 amino acids. From germline, CDR1 is SGHRS and CDR2 YFSETQ. CDR3 DNA: TGCGCCAGCAGCTTGGTACCTAGCGGGGGGAGCTCCTACGAGCAGTACTTC. Its protein is CASSLVPSGGSSYEQYF.

The chain uses TRBV25-1 and TRBJ1-1; TRBD1 aligns across 8 bases. The ends lost 0 bases at V and 3 bases at J; junction bases unmatched: 9. This CDR3 is 17 amino acids long. The germline V gene encodes CDR1 MGHDK and CDR2 SYGVNS. DNA for the CDR3: TGTGCCAGCAGTGAATATAAGGCAGGGGGCTTGGACACTGAAGCTTTCTTT. This sequence encodes CASSEYKAGGLDTEAFF.

This clone was observed a single time. The chain recombines TRBV5-1 with TRBJ1-5, with unresolved D. Germline CDR1 SGHRS, CDR2 YFSETQ. This CDR3 contains 16 residues. The germline V and J ends were trimmed by 0 bases and 4 bases, with 14 bases remaining between them. The CDR3 coding sequence is TGCGCCAGCAGCTTGGCCCCGATAGGGAGTAATCAGCCCCAGCATTTT. Protein sequence: CASSLAPIGSNQPQHF.

V is TRBV7-9 and J is TRBJ2-5; 11 bases map to TRBD2. CDR1 and CDR2 (germline): SEHNR, FQNEAQ (reference sequence). This CDR3 comprises 15 residues. The junction had 7 bases not matched to a gene; V was cut back by 6 bases and J by 4 bases. The DNA of the CDR3 is TGTGCCAGCAGTCTAGCGGGAGGCGCCACAGAGACCCAGTACTTC. It encodes CASSLAGGATETQYF.

J is TRBJ1-4 and V is TRBV10-3; D possibly corresponds to TRBD1 (5 bases). V lost 2 bases and J lost 8, with 15 bases in between. Germline CDR1 reads ENHRY; CDR2 reads SYGVKD. The CDR3 contains 15 residues. CDR3: CAISEGAGVGEKLFF. CDR3 nucleotides: TGTGCCATCAGTGAGGGGGCAGGTGTGGGAGAAAAACTGTTTTTT.

To note about this clone: The identical CDR3 is also encoded by other nucleotide sequences in the sample. The J gene is TRBJ1-2, the V gene TRBV2; D is perhaps TRBD1 (6 bases). V dropped 6 bases and J dropped 2 bases, with 10 bases sitting between them. This CDR3 is 13 amino acids long. Looked up from germline, CDR1 is SNHLY and CDR2 is FYNNEI. The CDR3 nucleotides are TGTGCCAGCAGGGCCGGGACAAACTATGGCTACACCTTC. This codes for CASRAGTNYGYTF.